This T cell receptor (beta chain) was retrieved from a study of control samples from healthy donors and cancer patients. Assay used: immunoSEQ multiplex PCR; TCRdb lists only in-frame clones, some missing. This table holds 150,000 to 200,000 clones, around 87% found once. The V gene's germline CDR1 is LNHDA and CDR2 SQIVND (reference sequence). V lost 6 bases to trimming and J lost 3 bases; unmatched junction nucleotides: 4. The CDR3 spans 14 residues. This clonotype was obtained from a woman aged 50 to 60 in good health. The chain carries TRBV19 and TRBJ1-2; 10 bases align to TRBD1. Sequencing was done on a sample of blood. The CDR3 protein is CASSRQGAYYGYTF. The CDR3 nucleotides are TGTGCCAGTAGCAGACAGGGGGCTTACTATGGCTACACCTTC.